This T cell receptor (beta chain) was retrieved from a study of spatial heterogeneity in lung cancer. Overall study findings and caveats: Blood contained ubiquitous expanded tumor TCRs more at resection than at follow-up.

Indicated time point: sample taken at primary tumor resection. As concerns this clonotype: Its specificity is not known.

TCRdb reprocessed the 5' RACE reads with MiXCR, giving one entry per CDR3 protein. The sample shows about 23,000 distinct CDR3 sequences, around 5.1% of them seen only once. The V segment lost 3 bases and the J segment 2 bases; nucleotides outside the gene matches: 9. The CDR3 sequence is 16 residues long. Germline V gene lookup returns CDR1 DFQATT and CDR2 SNEGSKA (reference sequence). The sample consisted of PBMCs, taken at surgery. The chain carries TRBV20-1 and TRBJ2-3, with TRBD2 matching over 9 bases. The receptor was isolated from a male donor with early-stage non-small cell lung cancer. The CDR3 DNA reads TGCAGTGCTAGCGGCCTACTAGCGGGCGTCACAGATACGCAGTATTTT. Amino acid sequence: CSASGLLAGVTDTQYF.